The 28 T cell receptor beta chains listed next were all sequenced from one sample in a study of cytomegalovirus exposure and HLA in healthy donors. PCR used 60 Vbeta primers and 13 Jbeta primers. Sequenced by immunoSEQ multiplex PCR; TCRdb stores in-frame clones only, minus some. The table has around 140,000 clones, roughly 79% seen once. The sequenced material came from PBMCs. These TCRs come from a young woman in good health and CMV-seronegative.

The rearrangement uses TRBV19 and TRBJ2-5; TRBD2 is a possible D gene (6 bases). Germline CDR1 and CDR2: LNHDA and SQIVND (reference sequence). V lost 6 bases and J 1 base, leaving 15 bases between the germline ends. This CDR3 has 15 residues. CDR3 loop: CASRGKGRGQETQYF. The CDR3 nucleotides read TGTGCCAGTAGGGGGAAAGGGCGGGGCCAAGAGACCCAGTACTTC.

V usage is TRBV18 and J usage is TRBJ1-5; 7 positions agree with TRBD1. J lost 6 bases, V lost 3 bases, and 11 bases had no gene match. The CDR3 length is 16 residues. Looked up from germline, CDR1 is KGHSH and CDR2 is LQKENI. CDR3 bases: TGTGCCAGCTCACCCGCGGGACAGCCAAGAAGTCAGCCCCAGCATTTT. This sequence encodes CASSPAGQPRSQPQHF.

The V and J genes are TRBV6-5 and TRBJ1-2, with D perhaps TRBD1 (5 bases). Looked up from germline, CDR1 is MNHEY and CDR2 is SVGAGI. The CDR3 contains 15 residues. Trimming left V 7 bases short and J 5 bases short, with 20 bases between. The CDR3 DNA reads TGTGCCAGCATCTCCCCATGGGAGGGACGATATGGCTACACCTTC. It is translated as CASISPWEGRYGYTF.

The rearrangement links TRBV5-6 to TRBJ2-2, with unresolved D. Germline CDR1 and CDR2: SGHDT and YYEEEE. The V end lost 6 bases, the J end lost 3 bases, and 12 bases lay between the germline ends. The CDR3 extends over 14 amino acids. CDR3 nucleotide sequence: TGTGCCAGCATCCGAGTCGGTGACACCGGGGAGCTGTTTTTT. This sequence encodes CASIRVGDTGELFF.

This chain connects TRBV11-3 to TRBJ1-1, with D possibly TRBD1 on 5 matching bases. Deletions cut 5 bases from V and 2 bases from J, with 12 bases between. Germline CDR1 reads SGHNT; CDR2 reads YENEEA. The CDR3 has 14 amino acids. The CDR3, as DNA: TGTGCCAGCAGCCGCTCCGACAGAAACACTGAAGCTTTCTTT. Protein sequence: CASSRSDRNTEAFF.

V and J are TRBV13 and TRBJ2-3, with D perhaps matching TRBD2 (5 bases). Trimming took off 7 bases at V and 4 bases at J, with 21 bases between the two ends. The CDR3 is made up of 16 amino acids. In germline, CDR1 is PRHDT, CDR2 FYEKMQ (reference sequence). The CDR3: CASTSSARAASDTQYF. CDR3 nucleotides: TGTGCCAGCACCTCCTCCGCGCGAGCGGCGTCAGATACGCAGTATTTT.

The sample holds one count of this clone. The CDR3 region has the DNA TGTGCCAGCAGCCTACAGGGCGGTGGCGAAAAACTGTTTTTT. It codes for CASSLQGGGEKLFF. This sequence joins TRBV25-1 and TRBJ1-4; possible D gene TRBD1, 6 bases. Looked up from germline, CDR1 is MGHDK and CDR2 is SYGVNS. This CDR3 has 14 amino acids. V dropped 6 bases and J dropped 8 bases, with 16 bases sitting between them.

The J gene is TRBJ1-3, the V gene TRBV6-5; D not certain. Germline V gives CDR1 MNHEY, CDR2 SVGAGI. Trimming removed 6 bases at V and 7 bases at J, with 19 bases between. CDR3 length: 15 amino acids. DNA for the CDR3: TGTGCCAGCAGCCCTAACGCGGCCGGGAGGAACACCATATATTTT. Translated: CASSPNAAGRNTIYF.

The CDR3 DNA is TGTGCCTGGAGTCCTGGACTAGCGGGAGGAGACGATGAGCAGTTCTTC. Its translation: CAWSPGLAGGDDEQFF. The chain is built from TRBV30 and TRBJ2-1; 14 nucleotides match TRBD2. The V gene's germline CDR1 is GTSNPN and CDR2 SVGIG (reference sequence). The CDR3 consists of 16 residues. Germline trimming cut 2 bases from V and 8 bases from J; bases unmatched to any gene: 8.

The rearrangement uses TRBV5-6 and TRBJ1-1; 10 bases are shared with TRBD1. V lost 2 bases to trimming and J lost 10 bases; unmatched junction nucleotides: 14. The CDR3 spans 16 residues. CDR1 and CDR2 from the germline V gene are SGHDT and YYEEEE. The CDR3 DNA is TGTGCCAGCAGCTTTCAAACCGGGACAGGGGATGGAGTAGCTTTCTTT. Residues: CASSFQTGTGDGVAFF.

This clone was found a few times. This chain uses TRBV6-1 with TRBJ2-7, with D possibly TRBD2 on 5 matching bases. Trimming took 8 bases from V and 4 from J, leaving 18 bases between them. CDR3 length: 14 amino acids. From germline, CDR1 is MNHNS and CDR2 SASEGT. CDR3 sequence: CASQIMAGFYEQYF. The CDR3 DNA sequence: TGTGCCAGCCAGATCATGGCGGGTTTTTACGAGCAGTACTTC.

The genes are TRBV6-5 and TRBJ2-7; possibly TRBD2 for D (5 bases). The germline gives CDR1 MNHEY, CDR2 SVGAGI. The CDR3 has 11 residues. V was clipped by 3 bases and J by 12 bases, with 12 bases between them. The CDR3 region is CASSYMGRPYF. The CDR3 DNA sequence: TGTGCCAGCAGTTATATGGGGAGACCGTACTTC.

The rearrangement joins TRBV19 to TRBJ2-1, with D maybe TRBD1 (5 bases). This CDR3 is 14 amino acids long. CDR1 is LNHDA and CDR2 is SQIVND in the germline V gene (reference sequence). Trimming stripped 5 bases from V and 7 bases from J, with 15 bases between. CDR3 nucleotide sequence: TGTGCCAGTAGTTCAGGGCCCAGTCATAATGAGCAGTTCTTC. Its protein is CASSSGPSHNEQFF. Drawing the rest from reference TRBV19 and TRBJ2-1, the complete variable domain is DGGITQSPKYLFRKEGQNVTLSCEQNLNHDAMYWYRQDPGQGLRLIYYSQIVNDFQKGDIAEGYSVSREKKESFPLTVTSAQKNPTAFYLCASSSGPSHNEQFFGPGTRLTVL.

The J gene is TRBJ1-2, the V gene TRBV29-1, with TRBD1 identical over 11 bases. The CDR3 totals 14 residues. The junction had 3 bases not matched to a gene; V was cut back by 4 bases and J by 2 bases. Germline V gene sequence: CDR1 SQVTM, CDR2 ANQGSEA. The CDR3 spells CSVVGDRGNYGYTF. The CDR3 nucleotides read TGCAGCGTTGTCGGGGACAGGGGGAACTATGGCTACACCTTC.

V and J are TRBV2 and TRBJ1-2; D gene ambiguous. From germline, CDR1 is SNHLY and CDR2 FYNNEI. The V end was cut by 6 bases, the J end by 2 bases, with 4 bases between. This CDR3 comprises 11 residues. CDR3 DNA: TGTGCCAGCAGGCGGAACTATGGCTACACCTTC. Translating it yields CASRRNYGYTF.

DNA for the CDR3: TGTGCCAGCAGCTTAGGGACAGCATACAATGAGCAGTTCTTC. This translates into CASSLGTAYNEQFF. The chain has TRBV5-6 and TRBJ2-1; 7 bases agree with TRBD1. Germline V gives CDR1 SGHDT, CDR2 YYEEEE. With 2 bases clipped from V and 4 bases from J, the junction kept 3 bases outside the gene matches. This CDR3 region has 14 residues.

The chain couples TRBV2 to TRBJ2-7; a weak D match, TRBD2 (5 bases). Trimming took off 4 bases at V and 3 bases at J, with 10 bases between the two ends. Germline values: CDR1 SNHLY, CDR2 FYNNEI. CDR3 length equals 13 residues. In DNA, the CDR3 is TGTGCCAGCAGTGGGAGCGGATTCTACGAGCAGTACTTC. Encoded protein: CASSGSGFYEQYF. Full variable domain (missing parts from reference TRBV2 and TRBJ2-7): EPEVTQTPSHQVTQMGQEVILRCVPISNHLYFYWYRQILGQKVEFLVSFYNNEISEKSEIFDDQFSVERPDGSNFTLKIRSTKLEDSAMYFCASSGSGFYEQYFGPGTRLTVT.

V and J are TRBV5-1 and TRBJ2-2, with a possible D match to TRBD2 (6 bases). V was shortened by 0 bases and J by 4 bases, with 13 bases between the two germline ends. CDR1 and CDR2 from the germline V gene are SGHRS and YFSETQ. The CDR3 loop spans 16 amino acids. CDR3 amino acids: CASSLDSGSSTGELFF. The CDR3 bases are TGCGCCAGCAGCTTGGATAGCGGATCATCCACCGGGGAGCTGTTTTTT.

This chain connects TRBV10-3 to TRBJ2-7; TRBD2 matches at 7 bases. Germline V gives CDR1 ENHRY, CDR2 SYGVKD. The length of the CDR3 is 14 residues. With 2 bases clipped from V and 3 bases from J, the junction kept 4 bases outside the gene matches. The CDR3, as DNA: TGTGCCATCAGTGAGCGGCTAGCGGACTACGAGCAGTACTTC. Amino acids: CAISERLADYEQYF.

This clone occurred once. The gene calls are TRBV30 and TRBJ1-2; D not resolved. Germline lookup yields CDR1 GTSNPN and CDR2 SVGIG (reference sequence). CDR3 length: 13 residues. The V gene lost 3 bases and the J gene lost 4 bases, with 12 bases spanning the gap. The CDR3, as DNA: TGTGCCTGGAGGCAACCGGGAGTCTATGGCTACACCTTC. The encoded protein is CAWRQPGVYGYTF.

This chain joins TRBV11-2 and TRBJ2-3, with D uncertain. Germline V gives CDR1 SGHAT, CDR2 FQNNGV. V lost 0 bases to trimming and J lost 7 bases, with 5 bases between them. This CDR3 is built from 12 residues. The CDR3 is CASSLDPNTQYF. The DNA for the CDR3 is TGTGCCAGCAGCTTAGATCCTAATACGCAGTATTTT.

V and J are TRBV5-1 and TRBJ1-1; no reliable D call. CDR1 and CDR2 from the germline V gene are SGHRS and YFSETQ. Deletions cut 3 bases from V and 3 bases from J, with 9 bases between. CDR3 length equals 13 residues. The CDR3 protein is CASSSLTDTEAFF. As DNA, the CDR3 is TGCGCCAGCAGCTCGCTCACAGACACTGAAGCTTTCTTT.

This chain joins TRBV5-1 and TRBJ1-1, with D unresolved. The CDR3 sequence is 14 residues long. The V end was cut by 1 base, the J end by 6 bases, with 13 bases between. CDR1 SGHRS and CDR2 YFSETQ come from the germline V gene. In DNA form, the CDR3 reads TGCGCCAGCAGCTTGACGACCGGGGTGCCTGAAGCTTTCTTT. This encodes CASSLTTGVPEAFF. The entire variable domain, with the rest obtained from reference TRBV5-1 and TRBJ1-1, is as follows: KAGVTQTPRYLIKTRGQQVTLSCSPISGHRSVSWYQQTPGQGLQFLFEYFSETQRNKGNFPGRFSGRQFSNSRSEMNVSTLELGDSALYLCASSLTTGVPEAFFGQGTRLTVV.

V gene TRBV6-9 combines with J gene TRBJ2-7; D ambiguous. Deletions cut 8 bases from V and 3 bases from J, with 2 bases between. CDR1 is MNHGY, CDR2 SVAAGI, per germline. The CDR3 loop spans 9 amino acids. CDR3 bases: TGTGCCAGCCACTACGAGCAGTACTTC. Its translation: CASHYEQYF.

The chain is built from TRBV7-9 and TRBJ2-5; 11 bases are a match to TRBD2. The length of the CDR3 is 16 residues. V lost 2 bases to trimming and J lost 4 bases; unmatched junction nucleotides: 6. Germline-derived CDR1 and CDR2 are SEHNR and FQNEAQ (reference sequence). DNA for the CDR3: TGTGCCAGCAGCTTAAGGCTAGCGGGAGGTGTAGAGACCCAGTACTTC. Protein: CASSLRLAGGVETQYF.

The chain couples TRBV19 to TRBJ1-2; D is ambiguous. CDR1 is LNHDA, CDR2 SQIVND, per germline (reference sequence). The CDR3 length is 12 residues. V was pared by 9 bases and J by 8 bases, with 16 bases between. The CDR3 here is CASGYGLGGYTF. The CDR3 DNA reads TGTGCCAGCGGGTACGGACTGGGCGGCTACACCTTC.

This rearrangement joins TRBV6-4 to TRBJ2-1, with TRBD2 matching over 10 bases. The germline gives CDR1 MRHNA, CDR2 SNTAGT. Germline trimming cut 5 bases from V and 7 bases from J; bases unmatched to any gene: 11. This CDR3 is built from 16 residues. CDR3 region: CASSTPSSGSGNEQFF. CDR3 in DNA: TGTGCCAGCAGTACTCCTTCTAGCGGGAGTGGGAATGAGCAGTTCTTC.

The chain has TRBV2 and TRBJ1-2; no clear D gene. This CDR3 has 14 amino acids. CDR1 is SNHLY and CDR2 is FYNNEI in the germline V gene. The V end was cut by 4 bases, the J end by 2 bases, with 11 bases between. The CDR3 DNA reads as TGTGCCAGCAGTGCTATCAACCCCAACTATGGCTACACCTTC. Its translation: CASSAINPNYGYTF.